The 30 T cell receptor beta chains listed next were all sequenced from one sample in a study of cytomegalovirus exposure and HLA in healthy donors (dated by TCRdb to about 2017). Libraries were made using the immunoSEQ multiplex PCR assay. For the multiplex PCR, a mixture combining 60 forward primers for TCR Vbeta segments and 13 reverse primers for TCR Jbeta segments was used. TCRdb obtained this table from immuneACCESS and retained in-frame rearrangements with V and J assigned. These tables miss some clones; where compared with another copy, unresolved V genes account for less than half of the shortfall, and the remainder is unexplained. Recorded for this sample are some 140,000 clones; 65% to 85% of them occurred a single time. The ten largest account for about 1.5% of the sample. Specimen: PBMCs. The receptors stem from a woman aged 18-29 years in good health and CMV-seronegative.

V usage is TRBV7-9 and J usage is TRBJ2-2; 7 bases agree with TRBD2. Germline values: CDR1 SEHNR, CDR2 FQNEAQ (reference sequence). There are 18 residues in the CDR3. The junction had 16 bases not matched to a gene; V was cut back by 5 bases and J by 4 bases. The CDR3 region has the DNA TGTGCCAGCAGCCAAAGGTCCCTACGGGGGAGGGGCACCGGGGAGCTGTTTTTT. This translates into CASSQRSLRGRGTGELFF.

The chain has TRBV6-1 and TRBJ2-5, with 14 bases matching TRBD2. Per the germline V gene, CDR1 is MNHNS and CDR2 is SASEGT. The V gene end was trimmed by 7 bases and the J gene end by 4 bases; junction bases not matched to a gene: 2. This CDR3 region has 14 residues. The CDR3 loop is CASMGTSGRETQYF. In nucleotides, the CDR3 is TGTGCCAGCATGGGGACTAGCGGGAGAGAGACCCAGTACTTC.

The chain's CDR3 is CACHRGGTYEQYF. CDR3 nucleotide sequence: TGTGCCTGCCACAGGGGGGGTACCTACGAGCAGTACTTC. V and J are TRBV30 and TRBJ2-7, with a possible D match to TRBD1 (8 bases). Trimming stripped 6 bases from V and 2 bases from J, with 14 bases between. Per the germline V gene, CDR1 is GTSNPN and CDR2 is SVGIG (reference sequence). CDR3 length: 13 amino acids.

The chain has TRBV12-5 and TRBJ2-7, with 10 bases matching TRBD2. Trimming cost V 1 base and J 6 bases; bases outside gene matches: 3. This CDR3 is built from 14 residues. CDR1 is LGHNT, CDR2 FRNRAP, per germline. The CDR3 loop reads CASGLGLAGAEQYF. DNA of the CDR3: TGTGCTAGTGGTTTGGGGCTAGCGGGAGCCGAGCAGTACTTC.

The DNA of the CDR3 is TGCGCCAGCAGCTTATCACTAGTAGCCAATGAGCAGTTCTTC. It encodes CASSLSLVANEQFF. The chain joins TRBV5-1 to TRBJ2-1, with D maybe TRBD2 (5 bases). Germline V lookup: CDR1 SGHRS, CDR2 YFSETQ. CDR3 length: 14 amino acids. Trimming cost V 2 bases and J 6 bases, with 12 bases left between them.

This chain connects TRBV7-9 to TRBJ1-1, with D perhaps TRBD1 (6 bases). Between the trimmed V and J ends, which lost 5 bases and 8 bases, there was a span of 12 bases. Germline V lookup: CDR1 SEHNR, CDR2 FQNEAQ (reference sequence). The CDR3 runs 12 residues. For the CDR3, the DNA is TGTGCCAGCAGCCATGGACAGTTAGAAGCTTTCTTT. Its translation: CASSHGQLEAFF. Full variable domain (outside the CDR3, taken from reference TRBV7-9 and TRBJ1-1): DTGVSQNPRHKITKRGQNVTFRCDPISEHNRLYWYRQTLGQGPEFLTYFQNEAQLEKSRLLSDRFSAERPKGSFSTLEIQRTEQGDSAMYLCASSHGQLEAFFGQGTRLTVV.

This clone was counted between two and nine times. The chain links TRBV18 to TRBJ1-2; 9 positions match TRBD1. The length of the CDR3 is 17 residues. V shed 0 bases, J shed 4 bases, and the junction held 9 bases outside the gene matches. The germline gives CDR1 KGHSH, CDR2 LQKENI. The CDR3 nucleotides are TGTGCCAGCTCACCACCGAACAGGGGGCGGATAGGCTATGGCTACACCTTC. It is translated as CASSPPNRGRIGYGYTF.

The chain couples TRBV18 to TRBJ2-7, with 8 bases aligning to TRBD1. Germline V gene data show CDR1 as KGHSH and CDR2 as LQKENI. V trimming: 1 base; J trimming: 5 bases; junction bases outside the gene matches: 7. This CDR3 comprises 15 residues. CDR3 region: CASSPQYRGRNEQYF. CDR3 nucleotide sequence: TGTGCCAGCTCACCACAGTACAGGGGGAGGAACGAGCAGTACTTC.

This clone has more than one count but fewer than ten. The V and J genes are TRBV29-1 and TRBJ2-3; 7 nucleotides match TRBD2. The CDR3 runs to 13 residues. J lost 1 base, V lost 5 bases, and 3 bases had no gene match. The V gene's germline CDR1 is SQVTM and CDR2 ANQGSEA. CDR3 protein: CSVSSGRTDTQYF. In nucleotides, the CDR3 is TGCAGCGTTTCTAGCGGACGCACAGATACGCAGTATTTT.

The V call is TRBV14, the J call TRBJ2-1, with no clear D. CDR1 and CDR2 (germline): SGHDN, FVKESK. V was clipped by 0 bases and J by 6 bases, with 6 bases between them. The CDR3 contains 13 residues. In DNA, the CDR3 is TGTGCCAGCAGCCAAGACAGGCGCAATGAGCAGTTCTTC. Protein product: CASSQDRRNEQFF.

This clone was counted only a few times. V gene TRBV11-3 combines with J gene TRBJ2-6, with D uncertain. The V and J ends lost 5 bases and 0 bases respectively, with 5 bases between them. CDR1 is SGHNT, CDR2 YENEEA, per germline. The CDR3 is 14 residues long. CDR3 in DNA: TGTGCCAGCAGCCCGTCCTCTGGGGCCAACGTCCTGACTTTC. This codes for CASSPSSGANVLTF.

As to this clone: Different DNA sequences within this sample yield the same CDR3. The V gene is TRBV6-5, the J gene TRBJ1-1; the D is unclear. From germline, CDR1 is MNHEY and CDR2 SVGAGI. V was cut by 2 bases and J by 1 base, with 8 bases left in between. The CDR3 contains 14 residues. The CDR3 reads CASSYRRENTEAFF. The CDR3 DNA reads as TGTGCCAGCAGTTACAGACGGGAGAACACTGAAGCTTTCTTT.

The chain couples TRBV7-8 to TRBJ2-7; 13 bases fit TRBD2. CDR3 length: 17 amino acids. Trimming at V came to 3 bases and at J to 3 bases, leaving 8 bases not matched to a gene. The germline V gene has CDR1 SGHVS and CDR2 FQNEAQ. CDR3 sequence: CASSLGGLAGVNYEQYF. The CDR3 DNA is TGTGCCAGCAGCTTGGGCGGACTAGCGGGAGTGAACTACGAGCAGTACTTC.

V is TRBV10-3 and J is TRBJ2-3; TRBD2 aligns across 9 bases. This CDR3 has 11 amino acids. Germline trimming cut 11 bases from V and 9 bases from J; bases unmatched to any gene: 6. The germline V gene encodes CDR1 ENHRY and CDR2 SYGVKD. CDR3 in DNA: TGTGCCCTTTTAGCGGGAGTCACGCAGTATTTT. Protein product: CALLAGVTQYF.

This rearrangement joins TRBV25-1 to TRBJ2-7; maybe TRBD1 (5 bases). Trimming pared 1 base from V and 2 bases from J, leaving 12 bases between. Germline values: CDR1 MGHDK, CDR2 SYGVNS. The CDR3 extends over 15 amino acids. Here the CDR3 DNA reads TGTGCCAGCAGTGAATCGACGACAGCTCCCTACGAGCAGTACTTC. Residues: CASSESTTAPYEQYF.

As concerns this clone: Sequence at one end of the junction differs from germline and may be a read error. The rearrangement links TRBV2 to TRBJ2-1; 7 bases fit TRBD2. The V gene's germline CDR1 is SNHLY and CDR2 FYNNEI. The CDR3 covers 8 residues. The CDR3 reads CASRLALF. The DNA of the CDR3 is TGTGCCAGCCGACTAGCCCTCTTC.

V and J are TRBV4-2 and TRBJ2-1; 10 bases fit TRBD2. Germline V CDR1 and CDR2: LGHNA, YNFKEQ. This CDR3 comprises 18 residues. Unmatched junction bases numbered 12, after V lost 0 bases and J lost 7 bases. For the CDR3, the DNA is TGTGCCAGCAGCCAAGACCCCTCCCAGCGGGAGGGCCGGAATGAGCAGTTCTTC. Residues: CASSQDPSQREGRNEQFF.

This chain connects TRBV5-6 to TRBJ2-7, with TRBD1 matching over 10 bases. The junction had 9 bases not matched to a gene; V was cut back by 4 bases and J by 2 bases. This CDR3 comprises 16 residues. Germline V lookup: CDR1 SGHDT, CDR2 YYEEEE. The CDR3 DNA reads as TGTGCCAGCAGCATGGGACAGGGGCTTTCGCCCTACGAGCAGTACTTC. Residues: CASSMGQGLSPYEQYF.

The V call is TRBV7-2, the J call TRBJ2-7, with TRBD2 matching 12 bases. CDR1 and CDR2 from the germline V gene are SGHTA and FQGNSA. The CDR3 runs 16 residues. V lost 5 bases and J lost 2; bases outside the gene matches: 7. This CDR3 reads CASSLMRLAGAYEQYF. DNA for the CDR3: TGTGCCAGCAGCCTAATGAGACTAGCGGGGGCCTACGAGCAGTACTTC.

This clone came up a few times. The chain recombines TRBV2 with TRBJ1-5, with D maybe TRBD1 (5 bases). Trimming cost V 6 bases and J 5 bases, with 11 bases left between them. This CDR3 has 13 amino acids. Germline V gene lookup returns CDR1 SNHLY and CDR2 FYNNEI. The CDR3 DNA follows: TGTGCCAGCAGGCAGGGACTCGATCAGCCCCAGCATTTT. It translates to CASRQGLDQPQHF.

The CDR3 sequence: CASSLAENTEAFF. In nucleotides, the CDR3 is TGCGCCAGCAGCTTGGCAGAGAACACTGAAGCTTTCTTT. The chain couples TRBV5-1 to TRBJ1-1, with D hard to call. Looked up from germline, CDR1 is SGHRS and CDR2 is YFSETQ. This CDR3 spans 13 amino acids. V lost 0 bases and J lost 1, with 4 bases in between.

Note on this clone: Germline is not matched at one junction end, which may reflect a read error. The genes are TRBV6-5 and TRBJ2-1, with D hard to call. Per germline, CDR1 MNHEY and CDR2 SVGAGI. The CDR3 spans 16 residues. CDR3 sequence (DNA): TGTGCCAGCAGTTACTCTAGATCGCCCCGGTACAGTGAGCAGTTCTTC. It yields the protein CASSYSRSPRYSEQFF.

The rearrangement uses TRBV4-2 and TRBJ2-1; TRBD1 might be the D (7 bases). The CDR3 extends over 18 amino acids. Germline loops: CDR1 LGHNA, CDR2 YNFKEQ. The ends were cut back, 0 bases at V and 7 bases at J, with 22 bases in the middle. The chain's CDR3 is CASSQDSARGRRGNEQFF. CDR3 in DNA: TGTGCCAGCAGCCAAGATAGCGCGAGGGGGCGTCGGGGGAATGAGCAGTTCTTC.

The V and J genes are TRBV19 and TRBJ1-2; D gene uncertain. Germline V CDR1 and CDR2: LNHDA, SQIVND (reference sequence). The ends were cut back, 1 base at V and 8 bases at J, with 14 bases in the middle. The CDR3 spans 14 residues. This chain's CDR3 is CASSIGSEGRGYTF. The DNA for the CDR3 is TGTGCCAGTAGTATAGGTAGTGAGGGTAGAGGCTACACCTTC.

This clone was counted a few times. The gene calls are TRBV30 and TRBJ2-7; 8 positions agree with TRBD1. The CDR3 loop spans 14 amino acids. With V trimmed by 3 bases and J by 3 bases, 7 bases remained unmatched. CDR1 GTSNPN and CDR2 SVGIG come from the germline V gene (reference sequence). The CDR3 is CAWSSGGPRYEQYF. Here the CDR3 DNA reads TGTGCCTGGAGCTCAGGGGGCCCCCGCTACGAGCAGTACTTC.

This chain uses TRBV30 with TRBJ2-6; 9 bases map to TRBD2. The germline V gene has CDR1 GTSNPN and CDR2 SVGIG (reference sequence). The CDR3 is 18 amino acids. V trimming: 4 bases; J trimming: 1 base; junction bases outside the gene matches: 11. Written as DNA, the CDR3 is TGTGCCTGGATTCTCAGCGGGAGGATAAGTTCTGGGGCCAACGTCCTGACTTTC. Translation: CAWILSGRISSGANVLTF.

The rearrangement uses TRBV4-2 and TRBJ2-7; the match to TRBD2 covers 9 bases. Germline lookup yields CDR1 LGHNA and CDR2 YNFKEQ. CDR3 size: 16 residues. Trimming took 4 bases from V and 2 from J; bases not matched to a gene: 9. The CDR3 spells CASSLSASGNAYEQYF. CDR3 coding DNA: TGTGCCAGCAGCCTTAGTGCTAGCGGGAACGCCTACGAGCAGTACTTC.

The rearrangement links TRBV4-1 to TRBJ2-7; 7 positions match TRBD2. Germline V lookup: CDR1 MGHRA, CDR2 YSYEKL. With V trimmed by 1 base and J by 4 bases, 13 bases remained unmatched. The CDR3 covers 17 residues. This CDR3 reads CASSQVESSGGDYEQYF. The CDR3 DNA reads as TGCGCCAGCAGCCAAGTTGAGTCTAGCGGAGGGGATTACGAGCAGTACTTC.

The rearrangement links TRBV5-6 to TRBJ1-3; 8 bases map to TRBD1. This CDR3 has 17 residues. CDR1 and CDR2 (germline): SGHDT, YYEEEE. The ends lost 0 bases at V and 1 base at J; junction bases unmatched: 6. CDR3 in amino acids: CASSLGPGGLSGNTIYF. The CDR3 DNA reads as TGTGCCAGCAGCTTGGGGCCAGGGGGCCTTTCTGGAAACACCATATATTTT. The complete variable domain, with remaining parts taken from reference TRBV5-6 and TRBJ1-3, reads DAGVTQSPTHLIKTRGQQVTLRCSPKSGHDTVSWYQQALGQGPQFIFQYYEEEERQRGNFPDRFSGHQFPNYSSELNVNALLLGDSALYLCASSLGPGGLSGNTIYFGEGSWLTVV.

The J gene is TRBJ1-1, the V gene TRBV6-1; D is possibly TRBD1 (5 bases). The germline gives CDR1 MNHNS, CDR2 SASEGT. The CDR3 runs to 15 residues. V gave up 10 bases and J gave up 0 bases, with 18 bases separating them. The DNA for the CDR3 is TGTGCCACCAGGGACTCGTCCCTTCTGAACACTGAAGCTTTCTTT. Its protein product is CATRDSSLLNTEAFF.